Presented here are 7 T cell receptor beta chains from one specimen sequenced in a study of T cells in Graves' hyperthyroidism and ophthalmopathy. Regions amplified from RNA transcripts were the TCR beta CDR3 regions. Researchers ran a first-round RT-PCR on the TCR CDR3 using the HTBI primer set. One entry per CDR3 protein, called by TCRdb with MiXCR from the multiplex PCR reads. The data show about 690,000 distinct CDR3 sequences, 17% seen once. What was sequenced was blood. Receptors originate from a man aged 45-65 years with Graves' hyperthyroidism.

This chain joins TRBV19 and TRBJ1-1, with a weak D call TRBD1 (5 bases). Germline V CDR1 and CDR2: LNHDA, SQIVND (reference sequence). V lost 3 bases and J lost 9, with 17 bases in between. This CDR3 has 14 amino acids. The CDR3 loop reads CASSMGQGGLQAFF. CDR3 sequence (DNA): TGTGCCAGTAGTATGGGCCAGGGTGGGCTTCAAGCTTTCTTT.

This clonotype was picked up many times. The chain carries TRBV30 and TRBJ2-1, with TRBD1 matching over 11 bases. This CDR3 contains 14 residues. V was clipped by 2 bases and J by 8 bases; unmatched bases: 5. CDR1 is GTSNPN, CDR2 SVGIG, per germline (reference sequence). The CDR3 protein is CAWSRGQGVDEQFF. Written as DNA, the CDR3 is TGTGCCTGGAGTCGGGGACAGGGGGTAGATGAGCAGTTCTTC.

This clonotype was counted ten times or more. The V gene is TRBV7-8, the J gene TRBJ1-6; the match to TRBD1 covers 7 bases. The CDR3 loop spans 16 amino acids. From germline, CDR1 is SGHVS and CDR2 FQNEAQ. V shed 5 bases and J 6 bases; nucleotides not matched to a gene: 10. The chain's CDR3 is CASSPTWAGGNSPLHF. Written as DNA, the CDR3 is TGTGCCAGCAGCCCTACATGGGCAGGGGGTAATTCACCCCTCCACTTT.

This clonotype was recorded a few times. The junction does not match germline at one end; this may be a read error. Here the CDR3 DNA reads TGTGCCAGCACCAATATGGGACAGGGTTCCACTGAAGCTTCCTTT. This codes for CASTNMGQGSTEASF. This chain uses TRBV28 with TRBJ1-1; 9 bases fit TRBD1. Germline lookup yields CDR1 MDHEN and CDR2 SYDVKM. The CDR3 consists of 15 residues. Drawing the rest from reference TRBV28 and TRBJ1-1, the complete variable domain is DVKVTQSSRYLVKRTGEKVFLECVQDMDHENMFWYRQDPGLGLRLIYFSYDVKMKEKGDIPEGYSVSREKKERFSLILESASTNQTSMYLCASTNMGQGSTEASFGQGTRLTVV.

CDR3 region: CASSQDGGETRGVKYF. Written as DNA, the CDR3 is TGCGCCAGCAGCCAAGATGGGGGGGAGACGAGGGGGGTAAAGTATTTT. The chain joins TRBV4-1 to TRBJ2-3; a weak D match, TRBD2 (7 bases). V was cut by 0 bases and J by 13 bases, with 23 bases left in between. Germline CDR1 MGHRA, CDR2 YSYEKL. The CDR3 extends over 16 amino acids.

This clonotype has a count of ten or more. The chain links TRBV18 to TRBJ1-2, with 7 bases lining up with TRBD1. Germline assignment: CDR1 KGHSH and CDR2 LQKENI. V gave up 3 bases and J gave up 2 bases; unmatched junction bases: 6. The CDR3 contains 15 residues. The DNA of the CDR3 is TGTGCCAGCTCACCCACCGGACAGGCAAACTATGGCTACACCTTC. This translates into CASSPTGQANYGYTF.

In this sample, this clonotype turned up many times. V gene TRBV7-3 combines with J gene TRBJ2-1; 7 bases line up with TRBD2. The germline V gene encodes CDR1 SGHTA and CDR2 FQGTGA. V shed 2 bases, J shed 13 bases, and the junction held 8 bases outside the gene matches. CDR3 size: 13 residues. CDR3 DNA sequence: TGTGCCAGCAGCTTAGGGGGGGAAAGAAATCAGTTCTTC. Its protein is CASSLGGERNQFF.